The clone carrying this T cell receptor (beta chain) appeared once. Its specificity is not known. The CDR3 consists of 16 residues. CDR1 is MDHEN and CDR2 is SYDVKM in the germline V gene. Deletions cut 5 bases from V and 4 bases from J, with 18 bases between. These data belong to a study of beta chain features in type 1 diabetes. Study information: Healthy donors and patients had similar age, gender and cell yields. All samples together contributed some 100,000,000 sorted cells for examination. Study-wide findings and caveats: Across all four CD4+ subsets, people with type 1 diabetes showed modestly shorter TCRB CDR3s.

cDNA synthesis used the whole RNA isolate, giving expressed TCRB sequences. The method was immunoSEQ multiplex PCR; TCRdb's version includes in-frame clones alone and lacks a portion of them. The repertoire includes approximately 17,000 clones, roughly 70% of them detected once, and 0.79% sits in the top ten. Source material: stem cell memory CD4+ T cells from blood. The V call is TRBV28, the J call TRBJ1-5, with no clear D. The source is a young man with type 1 diabetes. The CDR3 nucleotides are TGTGCCAGCAGTCCTATGGGCGGGCGACAAAATCAGCCCCAGCATTTT. Its translation: CASSPMGGRQNQPQHF.